This paragraph covers one T cell receptor beta chain sequence. This sample is part of a study of blood T cell repertoires in COVID-19. CDR3 length: 15 amino acids. Per germline, CDR1 SGHTS and CDR2 YDEGEE. V lost 4 bases and J 6 bases, leaving 17 bases between the germline ends. This table comes from immunoSEQ multiplex PCR, and its TCRdb copy is limited to in-frame clones, with some not included. The profile shows 90,000 to 120,000 clones, 85% to 95% of them singletons. The V gene is TRBV5-8, the J gene TRBJ1-5; tentative D call: TRBD1 (6 bases). Source material: peripheral blood. This sequence was found in a woman aged 25-40 years with acute or convalescent COVID-19. The CDR3 nucleotides are TGTGCCAGCAGCCGCGGGTCAGGGGTGGTTCAGCCCCAGCATTTT. As protein: CASSRGSGVVQPQHF.